Given below is one T cell receptor (beta chain) in context. The sample is drawn from a study of blood T cell repertoires in COVID-19. Study context: PBMCs, B-cell-depleted T cells, or T cells were the source of the cDNA or gDNA that made up the material.

The protocol was immunoSEQ multiplex PCR, while the TCRdb copy is restricted to in-frame clones and leaves out a portion. Found here are about 43,000 clones, roughly 87% of them singletons; the top ten hold roughly a tenth. Germline CDR1 reads MNHEY; CDR2 reads SVGAGI. V was clipped by 4 bases and J by 3 bases, with 17 bases between them. There are 16 residues in the CDR3. The chain joins TRBV6-5 to TRBJ2-3, with TRBD2 as a possible D gene (6 bases). The receptor's source is a woman of 80 years or more with active COVID-19. Sequencing input: peripheral blood. CDR3 region: CASSFVGLASTDTQYF. Here the CDR3 DNA reads TGTGCCAGCAGTTTTGTCGGGCTAGCGTCAACAGATACGCAGTATTTT.